This T cell receptor beta chain was retrieved from a study of cytomegalovirus exposure and HLA in healthy donors. Study conclusions and caveats: TCR beta V segments were, for the most part, productive about 87% or about 30% of the time in an earlier analysis. Indistinguishable V segments such as TRBV6-2 and TRBV6-3 were excluded. In a later analysis, TCR beta V- and J-gene trimming showed a link to a missense DCLRE1C variant.

This CDR3 has 15 amino acids. CDR1 is MNHEY and CDR2 is SVGAGI in the germline V gene. V lost 4 bases, J lost 4 bases, and 16 bases lay in between. This clone has more than one count but fewer than ten. Its target is not known. It was with 60 Vbeta and 13 Jbeta primers that the PCR ran. Generated by immunoSEQ multiplex PCR, the TCRdb table keeps only in-frame clones and is missing some. The data show roughly 200,000 clones, with about 70% seen just once and 1.5% to 2% held by the top ten. This rearrangement joins TRBV6-5 to TRBJ1-2, with D possibly being TRBD1 (5 bases). The receptor was isolated from a woman in her twenties or thirties in good health and CMV-seronegative. Material: PBMCs. This CDR3 is CASSSTKRGFYGYTF. CDR3 sequence (DNA): TGTGCCAGCAGTTCTACAAAAAGGGGTTTCTATGGCTACACCTTC.